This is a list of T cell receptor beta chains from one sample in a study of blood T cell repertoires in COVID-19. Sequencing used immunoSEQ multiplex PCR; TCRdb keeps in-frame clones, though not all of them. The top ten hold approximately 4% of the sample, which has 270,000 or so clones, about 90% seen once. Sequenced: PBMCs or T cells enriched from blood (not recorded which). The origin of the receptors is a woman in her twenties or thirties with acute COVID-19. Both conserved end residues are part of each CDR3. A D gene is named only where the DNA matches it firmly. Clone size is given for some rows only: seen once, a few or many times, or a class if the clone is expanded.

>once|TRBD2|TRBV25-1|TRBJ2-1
TGTGCCAGCAGTGATTCGACTAGCGGCTACAATGAGCAGTTCTTC
CASSDSTSGYNEQFF
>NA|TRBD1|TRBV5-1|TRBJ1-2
TGCGCCAGCAGCAACGGACAGGGACCGCACTATGGCTACACCTTC
CASSNGQGPHYGYTF
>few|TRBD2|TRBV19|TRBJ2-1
TGTGCCAGCGGACTAGCGGGGTATGATAGCTCCTACAATGAGCAGTTCTTC
CASGLAGYDSSYNEQFF
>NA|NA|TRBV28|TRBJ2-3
TGTGCCAGCAGTCGGGGTAGGACGCAGTATTTT
CASSRGRTQYF
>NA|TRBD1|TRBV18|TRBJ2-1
TGTGCCAGCTCACCCGCGACAGGGGGCAATGAGCAGTTCTTC
CASSPATGGNEQFF
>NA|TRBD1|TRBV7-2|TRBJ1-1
TGTGCCAGCAGCCCGCGACAGGGAGGAGACACTGAAGCTTTCTTT
CASSPRQGGDTEAFF
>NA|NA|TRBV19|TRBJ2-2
TGTGCCAGTAGTACCCTTACTTTCAGGGGGGCGAACACCGGGGAGCTGTTTTTT
CASSTLTFRGANTGELFF
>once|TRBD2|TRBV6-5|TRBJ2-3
TGTGCCAGCAGTTACGGGGGACTAGCGGGTACAGATACGCAGTATTTT
CASSYGGLAGTDTQYF
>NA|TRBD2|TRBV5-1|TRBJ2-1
TGCGCCAGCAGCCCGGGACTAGCGGGAGCCCATGAGCAGTTCTTC
CASSPGLAGAHEQFF
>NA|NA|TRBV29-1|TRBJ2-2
TGCAGCTTTACAGGGTACACCGGGGAGCTGTTTTTT
CSFTGYTGELFF
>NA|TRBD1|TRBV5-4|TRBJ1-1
TGTGCCAGCAGACGGGACAGGGGGGACACTGAAGCTTTCTTT
CASRRDRGDTEAFF
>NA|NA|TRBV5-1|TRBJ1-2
TGCGCCAGCAGCGTCGTACCCCCGGACAGTAGTGGCTACACCTTC
CASSVVPPDSSGYTF
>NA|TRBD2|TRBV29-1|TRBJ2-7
TGCAGCGCAGGGAGTACTAGCGGAAACTACGAGCAGTACTTC
CSAGSTSGNYEQYF
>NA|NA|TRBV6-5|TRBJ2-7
TGTGCCACCAGTCGGGCCTACGAGCAGTACTTC
CATSRAYEQYF
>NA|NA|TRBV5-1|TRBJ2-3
TGCGCCAGCAGCTTTACGGGGTCTAGCACAGATACGCAGTATTTT
CASSFTGSSTDTQYF
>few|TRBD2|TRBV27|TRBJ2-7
TGTGCCAGCAGTTCGGGACTAGCGATTTACGAGCAGTACTTC
CASSSGLAIYEQYF
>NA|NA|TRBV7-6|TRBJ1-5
TGTGCCAGCAGCTTAGGGCGGCAGCTAGTACAGCCCCAGCATTTT
CASSLGRQLVQPQHF
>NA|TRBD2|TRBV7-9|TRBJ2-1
TGTGCCAGCAGCCAACTAGCGGGAGTGGGCAATGAGCAGTTCTTC
CASSQLAGVGNEQFF
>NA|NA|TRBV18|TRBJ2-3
TGTGCCAGCTCATATTTTTTAGCAGATACGCAGTATTTT
CASSYFLADTQYF
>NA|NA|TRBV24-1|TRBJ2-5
TGTGCCACCAGTGATTTGAACAGACAAGAGACCCAGTACTTC
CATSDLNRQETQYF
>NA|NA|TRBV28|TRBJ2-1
TGTGCCAGCAGTTTGACACCCGTCGACTCCTACAATGAGCAGTTCTTC
CASSLTPVDSYNEQFF
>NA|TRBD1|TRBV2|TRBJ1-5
TGTGCCAGCACCGGGACAGATAATCAGCCCCAGCATTTT
CASTGTDNQPQHF
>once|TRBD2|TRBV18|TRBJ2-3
TGTGCCAGCTCACAGCGGGAGGAGACAGATACGCAGTATTTT
CASSQREETDTQYF
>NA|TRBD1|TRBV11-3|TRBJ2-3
TGTGCCAGCAGCTCGGGGACAGGGGATACAGATACGCAGTATTTT
CASSSGTGDTDTQYF
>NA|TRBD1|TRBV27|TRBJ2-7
TGTGCCAGCAGTCCCGGGACAGGGGCCTCCGAGCAGTACTTC
CASSPGTGASEQYF
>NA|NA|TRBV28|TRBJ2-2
TGTGCCAGCAGTTTTGAGGCCGCGGGCTCACCCCCAGGGGAGCTGTTTTTT
CASSFEAAGSPPGELFF
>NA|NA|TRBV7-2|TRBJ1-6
TGTGCCAGCAGCTCTCCTAATTCACCCCTCCACTTT
CASSSPNSPLHF
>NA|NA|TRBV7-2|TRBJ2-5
TGTGCCTCGTCAGGGTTGGTTAGGGAGACCCAGTACTTC
CASSGLVRETQYF
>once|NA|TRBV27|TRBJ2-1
TGTGCCAGCAGTGTGGGCACCTACAATGAGCAGTTCTTC
CASSVGTYNEQFF
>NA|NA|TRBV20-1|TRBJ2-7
TGCAGTGCTAGCCCTCGGGACGAGCAGTACTTC
CSASPRDEQYF
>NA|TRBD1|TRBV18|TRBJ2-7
TGTGCCAGCTCACCAAAAGTTCCGGAGACAGGGGGATACGAGCAGTACTTC
CASSPKVPETGGYEQYF
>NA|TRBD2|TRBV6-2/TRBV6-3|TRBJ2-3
TGTGCCAGCAGTTACACCCCAGCGGGAGGGAGCACAGATACGCAGTATTTT
CASSYTPAGGSTDTQYF
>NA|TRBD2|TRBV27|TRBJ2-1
TGTGCCAGCAGTCTCCAAGGTAGCGGGGGCAATGAGCAGTTCTTC
CASSLQGSGGNEQFF
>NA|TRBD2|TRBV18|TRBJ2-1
TGTGCCAGCTCACAAAGCGGGAGGGCCGGAAATGAGCAGTTCTTC
CASSQSGRAGNEQFF
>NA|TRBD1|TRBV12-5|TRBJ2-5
TGTGCTAGTGGGACAGGGGAGCAAGAGACCCAGTACTTC
CASGTGEQETQYF
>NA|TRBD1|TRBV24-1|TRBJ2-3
TGTGCCACGGGACAGGGGACAGATACGCAGTATTTT
CATGQGTDTQYF
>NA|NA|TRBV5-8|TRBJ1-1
TGTGCCAGCAGCTCGAGGACTGAAGCTTTCTTT
CASSSRTEAFF
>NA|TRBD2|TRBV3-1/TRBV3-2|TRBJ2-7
TGTGCCAGCAGCCAGGGGACTAGCGGGAGCACAGGGCAGTACTTC
CASSQGTSGSTGQYF
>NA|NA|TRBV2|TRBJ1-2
TGTGCCAGCAGTGGAGGCACGGGCGGGGGCTACACCTTC
CASSGGTGGGYTF
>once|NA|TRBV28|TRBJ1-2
TGTGCCAGTAAGCTCCGGGGAGGCTATGGCTACACCTTC
CASKLRGGYGYTF
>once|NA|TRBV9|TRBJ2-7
TGTGCCAGCAGCGTAGCAGGGGACAACGCCTACGAGCAGTACTTC
CASSVAGDNAYEQYF
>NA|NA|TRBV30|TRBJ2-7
TGTGCCTGGAGTGTAGACGGGGCCTACGAGCAGTACTTC
CAWSVDGAYEQYF
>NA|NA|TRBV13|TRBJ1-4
TGTGCCAGCAGCTTACAACAGGGAGCAACTAATGAAAAACTGTTTTTT
CASSLQQGATNEKLFF
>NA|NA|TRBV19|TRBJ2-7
TGTGCCAGTAGTATCTCTTTGCGTAGCTCCTACGAGCAGTACTTC
CASSISLRSSYEQYF
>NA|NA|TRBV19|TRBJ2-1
TGTGCCAGTAGCGGGGATCTTTACAATGAGCAGTTCTTC
CASSGDLYNEQFF
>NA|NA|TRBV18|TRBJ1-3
TGTGCCAGCTCAGGCACGACAGCTTACTCTGGAAACACCATATATTTT
CASSGTTAYSGNTIYF
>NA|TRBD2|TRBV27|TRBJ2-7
TGTGCCAGCAGGACTAGCGTTGCCTCCTACGAGCAGTACTTC
CASRTSVASYEQYF
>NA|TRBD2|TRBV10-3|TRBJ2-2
TGTGCCATCGGACTAGCGGGAGGGCCCGGCACCGGGGAGCTGTTTTTT
CAIGLAGGPGTGELFF